This entry concerns a single T cell receptor beta chain. Other DNA sequences in the sample encode the same CDR3. This CDR3 has 13 amino acids. Per the germline V gene, CDR1 is MNHEY and CDR2 is SMNVEV (reference sequence). The ends were cut back, 6 bases at V and 0 bases at J, with 8 bases in the middle. The CD4+ fraction was divided into a CD45RA+ naive subset and a CD45RA-negative memory subset. The sample belongs to a study of shared clonotypes between healthy human individuals. Assay: immunoSEQ multiplex PCR; the TCRdb copy retains only in-frame clones and omits some. The table includes under 2.5 million clones, under 95% detected once.

The chain recombines TRBV27 with TRBJ1-1; D may be TRBD1 (6 bases). The TCR comes from a man aged 18 to 35 in good health. Some clones in this sample may be carry-over from other donors' samples. Sequences were obtained from naive CD4+ T cells from PBMCs. This sample's subset: CD45RA+ positively selected. DNA for the CDR3: TGTGCCAGCAGCTACAGGGTGAACACTGAAGCTTTCTTT. Amino acids: CASSYRVNTEAFF.